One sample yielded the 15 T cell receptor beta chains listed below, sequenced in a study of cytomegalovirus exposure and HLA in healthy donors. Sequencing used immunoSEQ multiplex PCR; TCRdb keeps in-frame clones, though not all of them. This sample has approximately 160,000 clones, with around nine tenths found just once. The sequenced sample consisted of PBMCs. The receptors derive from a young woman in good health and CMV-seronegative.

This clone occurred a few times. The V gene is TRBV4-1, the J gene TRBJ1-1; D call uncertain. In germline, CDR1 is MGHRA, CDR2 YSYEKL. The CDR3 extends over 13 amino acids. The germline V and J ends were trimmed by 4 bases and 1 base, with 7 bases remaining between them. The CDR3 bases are TGCGCCAGCAGCCTCACTGGGAACACTGAAGCTTTCTTT. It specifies CASSLTGNTEAFF.

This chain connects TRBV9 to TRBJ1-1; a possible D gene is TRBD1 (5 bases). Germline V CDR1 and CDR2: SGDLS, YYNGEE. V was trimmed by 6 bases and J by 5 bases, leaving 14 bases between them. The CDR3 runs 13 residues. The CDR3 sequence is CASNPDSRTEAFF. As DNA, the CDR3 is TGTGCCAGCAATCCTGACAGCCGGACTGAAGCTTTCTTT.

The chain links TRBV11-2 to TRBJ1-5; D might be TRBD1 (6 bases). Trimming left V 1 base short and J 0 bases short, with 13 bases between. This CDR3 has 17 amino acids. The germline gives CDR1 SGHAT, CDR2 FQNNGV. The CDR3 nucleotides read TGTGCCAGCAGCTTAGGGTCAGGGGCAAATAGCAATCAGCCCCAGCATTTT. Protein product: CASSLGSGANSNQPQHF.

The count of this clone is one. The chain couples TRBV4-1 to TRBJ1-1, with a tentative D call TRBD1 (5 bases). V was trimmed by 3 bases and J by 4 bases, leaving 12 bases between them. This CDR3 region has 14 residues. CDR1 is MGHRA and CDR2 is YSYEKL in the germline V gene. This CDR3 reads CASSHGGGGTEAFF. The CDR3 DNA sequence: TGCGCCAGCAGCCACGGCGGGGGAGGCACTGAAGCTTTCTTT.

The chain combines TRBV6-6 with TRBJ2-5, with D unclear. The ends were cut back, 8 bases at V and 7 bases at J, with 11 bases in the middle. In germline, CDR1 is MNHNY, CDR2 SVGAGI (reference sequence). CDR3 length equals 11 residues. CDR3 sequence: CASRVSSTQYF. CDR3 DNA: TGTGCCAGCCGGGTTTCTTCGACCCAGTACTTC.

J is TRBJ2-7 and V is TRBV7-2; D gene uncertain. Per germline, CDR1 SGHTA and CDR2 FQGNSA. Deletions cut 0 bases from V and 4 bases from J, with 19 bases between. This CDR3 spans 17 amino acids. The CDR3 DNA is TGTGCCAGCAGCTTAGCCCCGGCCCAATCAACCGGGTACGAGCAGTACTTC. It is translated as CASSLAPAQSTGYEQYF.

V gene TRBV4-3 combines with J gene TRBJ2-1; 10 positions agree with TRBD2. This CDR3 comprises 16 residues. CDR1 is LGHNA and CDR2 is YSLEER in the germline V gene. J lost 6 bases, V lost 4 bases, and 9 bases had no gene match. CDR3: CASSLAAGGGGNEQFF. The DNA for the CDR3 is TGCGCCAGCAGCCTAGCAGCGGGAGGGGGGGGCAATGAGCAGTTCTTC.

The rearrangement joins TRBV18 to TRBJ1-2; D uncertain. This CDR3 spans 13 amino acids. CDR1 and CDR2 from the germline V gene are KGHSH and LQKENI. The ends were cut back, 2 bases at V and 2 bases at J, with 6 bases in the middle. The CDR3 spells CASSPGGNYGYTF. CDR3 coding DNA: TGTGCCAGCTCACCAGGAGGCAACTATGGCTACACCTTC.

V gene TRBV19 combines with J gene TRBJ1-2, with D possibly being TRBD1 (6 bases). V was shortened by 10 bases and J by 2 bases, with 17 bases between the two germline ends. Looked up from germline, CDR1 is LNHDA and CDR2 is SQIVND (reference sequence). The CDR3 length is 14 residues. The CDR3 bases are TGTGCCACCGCTCTTCTACAGGGAAACTATGGCTACACCTTC. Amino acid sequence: CATALLQGNYGYTF. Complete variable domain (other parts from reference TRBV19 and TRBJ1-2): DGGITQSPKYLFRKEGQNVTLSCEQNLNHDAMYWYRQDPGQGLRLIYYSQIVNDFQKGDIAEGYSVSREKKESFPLTVTSAQKNPTAFYLCATALLQGNYGYTFGSGTRLTVV.

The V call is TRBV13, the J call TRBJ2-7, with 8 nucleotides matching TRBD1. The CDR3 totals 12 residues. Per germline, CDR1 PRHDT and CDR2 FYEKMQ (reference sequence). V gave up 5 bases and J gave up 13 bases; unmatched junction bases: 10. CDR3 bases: TGTGCCAGCAGCCCGATCGGACAGGGAGCTTACTTC. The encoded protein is CASSPIGQGAYF.

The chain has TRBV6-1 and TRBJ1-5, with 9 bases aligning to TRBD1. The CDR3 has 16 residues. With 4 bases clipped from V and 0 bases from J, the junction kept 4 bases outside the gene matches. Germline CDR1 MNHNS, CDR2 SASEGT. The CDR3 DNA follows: TGTGCCAGCAGTGCACAGGGGGCAGATAGCAATCAGCCCCAGCATTTT. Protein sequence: CASSAQGADSNQPQHF.

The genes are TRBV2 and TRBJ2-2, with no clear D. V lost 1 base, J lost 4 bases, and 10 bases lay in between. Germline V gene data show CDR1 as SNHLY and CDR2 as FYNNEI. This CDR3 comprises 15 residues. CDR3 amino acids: CASSEVAHPTGELFF. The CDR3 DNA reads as TGTGCCAGCAGTGAAGTCGCACACCCCACCGGGGAGCTGTTTTTT.

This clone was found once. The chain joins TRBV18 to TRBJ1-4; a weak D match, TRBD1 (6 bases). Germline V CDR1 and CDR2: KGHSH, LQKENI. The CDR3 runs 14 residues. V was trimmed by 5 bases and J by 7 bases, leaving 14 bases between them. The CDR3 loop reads CASSSTGTSEKLFF. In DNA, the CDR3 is TGTGCCAGCTCATCAACCGGGACAAGTGAAAAACTGTTTTTT.

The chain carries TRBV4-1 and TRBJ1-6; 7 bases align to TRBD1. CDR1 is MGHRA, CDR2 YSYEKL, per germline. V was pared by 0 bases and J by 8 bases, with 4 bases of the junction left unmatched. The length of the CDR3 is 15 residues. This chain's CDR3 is CASSQEPGGYSPLHF. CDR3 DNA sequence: TGCGCCAGCAGCCAAGAACCAGGGGGTTATTCACCCCTCCACTTT.

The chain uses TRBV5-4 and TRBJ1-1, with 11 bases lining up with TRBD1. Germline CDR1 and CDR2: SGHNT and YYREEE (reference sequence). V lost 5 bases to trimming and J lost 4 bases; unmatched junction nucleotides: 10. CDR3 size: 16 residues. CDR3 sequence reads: CASRVGQGASVTEAFF. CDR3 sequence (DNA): TGTGCCAGCAGAGTAGGACAGGGGGCTTCAGTCACTGAAGCTTTCTTT.